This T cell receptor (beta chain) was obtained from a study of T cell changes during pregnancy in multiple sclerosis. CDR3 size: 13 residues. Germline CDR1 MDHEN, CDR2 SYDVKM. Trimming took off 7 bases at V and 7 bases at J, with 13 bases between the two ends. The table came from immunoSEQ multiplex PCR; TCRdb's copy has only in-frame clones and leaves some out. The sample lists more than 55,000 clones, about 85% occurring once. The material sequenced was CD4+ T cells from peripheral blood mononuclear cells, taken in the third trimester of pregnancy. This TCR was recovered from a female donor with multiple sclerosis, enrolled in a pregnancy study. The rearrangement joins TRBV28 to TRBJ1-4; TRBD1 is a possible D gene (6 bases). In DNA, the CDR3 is TGTGCCAGCACGGGGGGGGCAGGTGAAAAACTGTTTTTT. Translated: CASTGGAGEKLFF.